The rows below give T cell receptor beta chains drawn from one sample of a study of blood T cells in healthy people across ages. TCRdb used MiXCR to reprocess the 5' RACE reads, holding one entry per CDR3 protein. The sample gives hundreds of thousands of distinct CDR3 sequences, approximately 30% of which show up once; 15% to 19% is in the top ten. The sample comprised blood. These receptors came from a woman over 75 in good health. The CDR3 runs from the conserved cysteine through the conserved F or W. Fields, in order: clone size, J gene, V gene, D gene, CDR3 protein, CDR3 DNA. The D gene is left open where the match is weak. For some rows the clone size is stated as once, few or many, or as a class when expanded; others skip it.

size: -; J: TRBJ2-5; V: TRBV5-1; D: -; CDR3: CASTHETGKGTRAQETQYF; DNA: TGCGCCAGCACCCATGAAACGGGGAAGGGAACTCGAGCTCAAGAGACCCAGTACTTC
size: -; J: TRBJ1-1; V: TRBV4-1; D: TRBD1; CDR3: CTSSHPGQGATEAFF; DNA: TGCACCAGCAGCCACCCGGGACAGGGGGCTACTGAAGCTTTCTTT
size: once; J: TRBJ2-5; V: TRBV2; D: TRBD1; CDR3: CASSRDRATKSYELYF; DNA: TGTGCCAGCAGCCGGGACAGGGCAACGAAATCCTACGAGCTGTACTTC
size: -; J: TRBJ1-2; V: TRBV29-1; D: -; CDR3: CSVASQNYGYTF; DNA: TGCAGCGTTGCGAGCCAAAACTATGGCTACACCTTC
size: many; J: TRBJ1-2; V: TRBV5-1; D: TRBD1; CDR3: CASSPGQGRYGYTF; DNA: TGTGCCAGCAGTCCAGGACAGGGACGCTATGGCTACACCTTC
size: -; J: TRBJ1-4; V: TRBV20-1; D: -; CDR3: CSVTPASGGVNEKLFF; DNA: TGCAGTGTTACCCCCGCTTCCGGGGGGGTTAATGAAAAACTGTTTTTT
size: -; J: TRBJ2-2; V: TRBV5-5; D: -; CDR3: CASSLVGLVPGELFF; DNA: TGTGCCAGCAGCTTGGTGGGGCTGGTACCCGGGGAGCTGTTTTTT
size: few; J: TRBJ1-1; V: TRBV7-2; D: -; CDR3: CASSLAGGDGEAFF; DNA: TGTGCCAGCAGCTTAGCGGGGGGGGATGGTGAAGCTTTCTTT
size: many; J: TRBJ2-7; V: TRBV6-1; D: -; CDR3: CASTVGVLGLLRFPGQYF; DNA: TGTGCCAGCACCGTGGGGGTTTTGGGGCTCCTACGATTTCCCGGGCAGTACTTC
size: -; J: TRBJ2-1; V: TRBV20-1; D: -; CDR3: CSANKQGSGDYNEQFF; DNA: TGCAGTGCTAATAAACAGGGGTCGGGGGACTACAATGAGCAGTTCTTC
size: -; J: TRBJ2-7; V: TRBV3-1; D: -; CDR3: CASSPGDIVYEQYF; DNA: TGTGCCAGCAGCCCGGGGGACATAGTCTACGAGCAGTACTTC
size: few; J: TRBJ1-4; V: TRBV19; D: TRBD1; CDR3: CASSVDRGRLFF; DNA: TGTGCCAGTAGTGTCGACAGGGGACGGCTGTTTTTT
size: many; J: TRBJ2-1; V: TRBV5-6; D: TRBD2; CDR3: CASSSSGLADNEQFF; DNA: TGTGCCAGCAGCAGTTCAGGACTAGCCGACAATGAGCAGTTCTTC
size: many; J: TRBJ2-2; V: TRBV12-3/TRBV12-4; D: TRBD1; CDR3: CASRDRGIFTGELFF; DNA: TGTGCCAGCAGGGACAGGGGGATATTCACCGGGGAGCTGTTTTTT
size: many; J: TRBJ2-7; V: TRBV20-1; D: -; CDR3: CSARDRGPRSSYEQYF; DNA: TGCAGTGCTAGAGACAGAGGACCCCGCAGCTCCTACGAGCAGTACTTC
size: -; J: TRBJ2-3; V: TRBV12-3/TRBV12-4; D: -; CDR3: CASSLGIPTDAEYF; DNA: TGTGCCAGCAGTTTAGGAATACCCACAGATGCGGAGTATTTT
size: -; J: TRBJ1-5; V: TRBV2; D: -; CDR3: CASSDRGNEPQHF; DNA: TGTGCCAGCAGTGACAGGGGCAACGAGCCCCAGCATTTT
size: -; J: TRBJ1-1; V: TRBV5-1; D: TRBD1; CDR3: CASRRETGQEAFF; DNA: TGCGCCAGCAGGAGGGAAACGGGACAGGAAGCTTTCTTT
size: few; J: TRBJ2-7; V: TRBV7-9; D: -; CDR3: CASSQRARDLSYNEQYF; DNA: TGTGCCAGCAGCCAGCGGGCGCGGGACTTGTCCTACAATGAGCAGTACTTC
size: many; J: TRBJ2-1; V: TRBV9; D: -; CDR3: CASSAGVTEQFF; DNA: TGTGCCAGCAGCGCAGGGGTAACTGAGCAGTTCTTC
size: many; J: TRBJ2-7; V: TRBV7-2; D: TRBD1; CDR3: CASSQAGTGYEQYF; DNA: TGTGCCAGCAGCCAGGCCGGGACAGGGTACGAGCAGTACTTC
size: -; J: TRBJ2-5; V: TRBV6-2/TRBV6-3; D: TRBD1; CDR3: CASSYWGQGGETQYF; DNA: TGTGCCAGCAGTTACTGGGGACAGGGAGGGGAGACCCAGTACTTC
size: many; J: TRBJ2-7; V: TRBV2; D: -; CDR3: CASSARRTRGAVEQYF; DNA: TGTGCCAGCAGCGCCAGGCGCACCAGGGGAGCGGTCGAGCAGTACTTC
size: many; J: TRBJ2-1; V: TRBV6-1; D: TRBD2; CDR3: CASSGTSGGLARNEQFF; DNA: TGTGCCAGCAGTGGGACTAGCGGGGGGCTCGCAAGGAATGAGCAGTTCTTC
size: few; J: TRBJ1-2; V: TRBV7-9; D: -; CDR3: CANSRSEGLLSGYTF; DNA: TGTGCCAACAGCCGATCAGAGGGTCTTCTGAGTGGCTACACCTTC
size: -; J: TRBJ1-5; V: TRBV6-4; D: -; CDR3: CASSWTENQPQHF; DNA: TGTGCCAGCAGTTGGACAGAGAATCAGCCCCAGCATTTT
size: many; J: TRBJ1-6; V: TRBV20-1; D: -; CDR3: CSARETGANSPLHF; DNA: TGCAGTGCTAGAGAGACGGGGGCGAATTCACCCCTCCACTTT
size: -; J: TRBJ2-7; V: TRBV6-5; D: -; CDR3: CASRRGDHYEQYF; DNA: TGTGCCAGCAGACGTGGGGATCACTACGAGCAGTACTTC